This TCR beta chain was retrieved from a study of blood T cell repertoires in COVID-19. Produced via immunoSEQ multiplex PCR; TCRdb's table is partial and in-frame only. In the table there are 350,000 to 550,000 clones, nearly 90% of which are singletons. V was cut by 1 base and J by 3 bases, with 7 bases left in between. Germline V gene sequence: CDR1 MGHRA, CDR2 YSYEKL. The CDR3 has 14 residues. The receptor's source is a woman aged 18-30 years with acute COVID-19. The sequenced sample was PBMCs or T cells enriched from blood (not recorded which). V usage is TRBV4-1 and J usage is TRBJ1-5; D uncertain. The CDR3 DNA reads as TGCGCCAGCAGCCAAGCACAGTACAATCAGCCCCAGCATTTT. Its translation: CASSQAQYNQPQHF.